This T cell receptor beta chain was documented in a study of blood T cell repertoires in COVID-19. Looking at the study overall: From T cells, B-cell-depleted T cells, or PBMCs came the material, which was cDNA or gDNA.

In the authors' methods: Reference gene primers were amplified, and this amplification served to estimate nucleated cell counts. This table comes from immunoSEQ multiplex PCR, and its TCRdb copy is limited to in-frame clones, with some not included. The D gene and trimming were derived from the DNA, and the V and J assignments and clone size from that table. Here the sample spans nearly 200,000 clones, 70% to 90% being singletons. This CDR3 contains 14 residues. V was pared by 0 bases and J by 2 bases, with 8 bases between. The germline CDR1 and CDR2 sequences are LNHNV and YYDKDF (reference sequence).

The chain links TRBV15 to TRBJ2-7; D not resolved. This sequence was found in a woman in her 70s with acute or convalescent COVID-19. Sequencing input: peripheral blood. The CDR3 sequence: CATSRDGSAYEQYF. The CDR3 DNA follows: TGTGCCACCAGCAGAGATGGCAGTGCCTACGAGCAGTACTTC.